This record looks at one T cell receptor beta chain sequence and its context. Its target is unknown. Using immunoSEQ multiplex PCR, the repertoire was profiled, and TCRdb retains in-frame clones only, with some absent. Of around 140,000 clones listed, 65% to 90% are singletons. The data derive from a study of T cell responses to AZD1222 COVID-19 vaccine. Study observations and caveats: Reportedly, nearly half the spike-specific TCRs target unmutated variant regions. Rises in breadth and depth of Spike-specific TCRs came after two AZD1222 doses. White British donors predominated, females outnumbered males, and clonal diversity was possibly underestimated.

Germline lookup yields CDR1 KGHDR and CDR2 SFDVKD. The V gene lost 1 base and the J gene lost 7 bases, with 10 bases spanning the gap. The length of the CDR3 is 13 residues. The rearrangement joins TRBV24-1 to TRBJ2-7; possible D gene TRBD2, 5 bases. This TCR derives from an adult who received the MenACWY meningococcal vaccine as a control. The sequenced sample was peripheral blood, obtained 28 days after the second dose of the MenACWY control vaccine. The CDR3 nucleotides are TGTGCCACCAGTGATTTAACGGGAAGAGAGCAGTACTTC. Its translation is CATSDLTGREQYF.